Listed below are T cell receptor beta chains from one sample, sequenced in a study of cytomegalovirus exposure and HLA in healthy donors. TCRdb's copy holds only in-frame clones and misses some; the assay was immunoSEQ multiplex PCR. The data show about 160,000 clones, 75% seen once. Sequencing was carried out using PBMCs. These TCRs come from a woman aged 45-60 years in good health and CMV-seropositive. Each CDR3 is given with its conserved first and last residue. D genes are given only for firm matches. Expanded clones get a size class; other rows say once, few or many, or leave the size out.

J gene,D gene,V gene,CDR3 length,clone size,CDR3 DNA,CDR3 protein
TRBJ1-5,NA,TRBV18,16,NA,TGTGCCAGCTCACCACCGGAGTTATCCAGCAATCAGCCCCAGCATTTT,CASSPPELSSNQPQHF
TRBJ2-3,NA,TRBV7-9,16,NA,TGTGCCAGCAGCTTAGGCAGGGGCCGAAGCACAGATACGCAGTATTTT,CASSLGRGRSTDTQYF
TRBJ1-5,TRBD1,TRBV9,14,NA,TGTGCCAGCAGCCGGACAGGGTCAATCAGCCCCCAGCATTTT,CASSRTGSISPQHF
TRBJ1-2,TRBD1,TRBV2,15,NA,TGTGCCAGCAGCGTAGGGACAGAAGCTAACTATGGCTACACCTTC,CASSVGTEANYGYTF
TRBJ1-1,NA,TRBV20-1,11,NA,TGCAGTGTGTCAGGCGACACTGAAGCTTTCTTT,CSVSGDTEAFF
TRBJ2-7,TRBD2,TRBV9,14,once,TGTGCCAGCAGCGCCGGAAGCGGGGGCTACGAGCAGTACTTC,CASSAGSGGYEQYF
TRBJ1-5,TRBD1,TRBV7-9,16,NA,TGTGCCAGCAGCTTAGCCGGGACAGGAGGAAATCAGCCCCAGCATTTT,CASSLAGTGGNQPQHF
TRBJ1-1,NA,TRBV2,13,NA,TGTGCCAGCAGTGTGGACGGGAGGTTTGAAGCTTTCTTT,CASSVDGRFEAFF
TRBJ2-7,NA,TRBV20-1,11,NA,TGCAGTGTCCCCGGCCCTTCGGAGCAATACTTC,CSVPGPSEQYF
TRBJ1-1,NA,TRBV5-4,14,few,TGTGCCAGCAGCTTCTACGGGGGTGGGACTGAAGCTTTCTTT,CASSFYGGGTEAFF
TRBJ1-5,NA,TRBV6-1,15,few,TGTGCCAGCAGTGAAGGCGGGGGGGGCCGTTGGCCCCAGCATTTT,CASSEGGGGRWPQHF
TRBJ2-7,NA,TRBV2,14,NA,TGTGCCAGCAGTAAACAGGGTCGGAGCTACGAGCAGTACTTC,CASSKQGRSYEQYF
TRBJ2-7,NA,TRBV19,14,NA,TGTGCCAGTAGTAACCCCCAGGGATCCTACGAGCAGTACTTC,CASSNPQGSYEQYF
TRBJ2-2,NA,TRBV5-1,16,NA,TGCGCCAGCAGCATATCACAGGGTACGAACACCGGGGAGCTGTTTTTT,CASSISQGTNTGELFF
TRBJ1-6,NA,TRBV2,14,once,TGTGCCAGCAGTGGACTGGGGGGTAATTCACCCCTCCACTTT,CASSGLGGNSPLHF
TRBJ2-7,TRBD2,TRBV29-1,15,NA,TGCAGCGTAACGGAACCTAGCGGGGAGGTCCACGAGCAGTACTTC,CSVTEPSGEVHEQYF
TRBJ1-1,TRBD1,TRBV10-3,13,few,TGTGCCATCAGGGACAGGGAAGGGACTGAAGCTTTCTTT,CAIRDREGTEAFF
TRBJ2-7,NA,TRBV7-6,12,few,TGTGCCAGCAGCCCCAGCTCCTACGAGCAGTACTTC,CASSPSSYEQYF
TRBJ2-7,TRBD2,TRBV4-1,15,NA,TGCGCCAGCAGCCAAGATAGTAGCGGGGGTTACGAGCAGTACTTC,CASSQDSSGGYEQYF
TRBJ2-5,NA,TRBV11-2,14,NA,TGTGCCAGCAGCTTACAGGCCAATGGGGAGACCCAGTACTTC,CASSLQANGETQYF
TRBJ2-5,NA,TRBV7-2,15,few,TGTGCCAGCAGCTCTTCTCGGGGGACCAAGATGACCCAGTACTTC,CASSSSRGTKMTQYF
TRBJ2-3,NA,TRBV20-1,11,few,TGCAGTGCTAGAGATAAAGATACGCAGTATTTT,CSARDKDTQYF
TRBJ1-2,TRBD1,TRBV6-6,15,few,TGTGCCAGCAGTCCGGGACAGGGGGCTAGCTATGGCTACACCTTC,CASSPGQGASYGYTF